Listed below are T cell receptor beta chains from one sample, sequenced in a study of CD8 T cells in Susac syndrome. TCRdb used MiXCR to reprocess the immunoSEQ multiplex PCR reads, holding one entry per CDR3 protein. The table has some 180,000 distinct CDR3 sequences, roughly 95% seen once; the top ten hold 0.1%. Sequencing was carried out using CD4+ T cells from PBMCs. The receptors originated from a human donor in good health. Both conserved end residues are part of each CDR3. The D gene is left open where the match is weak. Some rows have no size entry. The others give once, few or many, or a class for an expanded clone.

>NA|TRBJ2-7|NA|TRBV4-2
TGTGCCAGCAGCCAGGCCCGGAATTCCGAGCAGTACTTC
CASSQARNSEQYF
>NA|TRBJ2-7|NA|TRBV25-1
TGTGCCAGTGGACGTGACAGCTTCTACGAGCAGTACTTC
CASGRDSFYEQYF
>NA|TRBJ2-5|NA|TRBV6-5
TGTGCCAGCAGTTATGATGGGGCCCACGGGACCCAGTACTTC
CASSYDGAHGTQYF
>NA|TRBJ2-3|TRBD2|TRBV27
TGTGCCAGCAGTTATACTAGCGGGAGGCGAAGCACAGATACGCAGTATTTT
CASSYTSGRRSTDTQYF
>NA|TRBJ2-7|NA|TRBV6-2/TRBV6-3
TGTGCCAGCAGTTACGGCCTTGCCCCCTACGAGCAGTACTTC
CASSYGLAPYEQYF
>NA|TRBJ2-5|NA|TRBV6-6
TGTGCCAGCTCCGGGTCAGGGTACCAAGAGACCCAGTACTTC
CASSGSGYQETQYF
>NA|TRBJ2-7|NA|TRBV7-9
TGTGCCAGCAGCTTAGTTCCAGGAGGGGAGTACTTC
CASSLVPGGEYF
>NA|TRBJ2-1|TRBD2|TRBV15
TGTGCCACCAGCAGAGAGACTAGCGGGAGGAATGAGCAGTTCTTC
CATSRETSGRNEQFF
>NA|TRBJ2-1|NA|TRBV27
TGTGCCAGCAGTTATGGAGTAGCAGGGAATGAGCAGTTCTTC
CASSYGVAGNEQFF
>NA|TRBJ1-1|NA|TRBV29-1
TGCAGCGTAAAGAGGGACACTGAAGCTTTCTTT
CSVKRDTEAFF
>NA|TRBJ2-3|TRBD2|TRBV6-1
TGTGCCAGCAGCTCCCCTAAGACTAGCGGGACCTTAGATACGCAGTATTTT
CASSSPKTSGTLDTQYF
>NA|TRBJ1-2|NA|TRBV18
TGTGCCAGCTCGACAGGAACGGGGAACTATGGCTACACCTTC
CASSTGTGNYGYTF
>NA|TRBJ2-1|TRBD1|TRBV15
TGTGCCACCAGCAGTGTGGGACAGGGGGGTGGTGAGCAGTTCTTC
CATSSVGQGGGEQFF
>NA|TRBJ2-7|TRBD2|TRBV7-6
TGTGCCAGCAGCCCAGGACTAGCGGGAGTCCACGAGCAGTACTTC
CASSPGLAGVHEQYF
>NA|TRBJ1-4|NA|TRBV25-1
TGTGCCAGCAGTGTATCGACAGGCACTAATGAAAAACTGTTTTTT
CASSVSTGTNEKLFF
>NA|TRBJ2-7|NA|TRBV9
TGTGCCAGCAGCGTAGCCAGGAGTGGCGAGCAGTACTTC
CASSVARSGEQYF
>once|TRBJ1-2|NA|TRBV4-3
TGCGCCAGCAGGGGGGCGCCTCGGGGCTACACCTTC
CASRGAPRGYTF
>NA|TRBJ2-7|TRBD2|TRBV28
TGTGCCAGCAGTTTACGAATAGCGGGAGGGCTCCACGAGCAGTACTTC
CASSLRIAGGLHEQYF
>NA|TRBJ1-1|NA|TRBV3-1
TGTGCCAGCAGCCAAGGGGCGGAGGTGCGGGCTTTCTTT
CASSQGAEVRAFF
>NA|TRBJ2-5|NA|TRBV15
TGTGCCACCAGCAGGGCTCGTGGTCCCCAAGAGACCCAGTACTTC
CATSRARGPQETQYF
>NA|TRBJ2-3|NA|TRBV29-1
TGCAGCGTTGAGGCCCTGGGCACAGATACGCAGTATTTT
CSVEALGTDTQYF
>NA|TRBJ2-5|TRBD1|TRBV28
TGTGCCAGCAACTCCCGGACAGGGCAAGAGACCCAGTACTTC
CASNSRTGQETQYF
>NA|TRBJ1-1|NA|TRBV30
TGTGCCTGGAGGCAGGGGTATAGCACTGAAGCTTTCTTT
CAWRQGYSTEAFF
>NA|TRBJ2-5|NA|TRBV6-5
TGTGCCAGCAGTTACGAGGACGGGGAGACCCAGTACTTC
CASSYEDGETQYF
>NA|TRBJ2-1|NA|TRBV6-2/TRBV6-3
TGTGCCAGCAGTTACCACCTGGGTGAGCAGTTCTTC
CASSYHLGEQFF
>NA|TRBJ2-1|TRBD2|TRBV20-1
TGCAGTGCAACCCCCTTTCTAGCGGGAGGTCTAAATGAGCAGTTCTTC
CSATPFLAGGLNEQFF